This T cell receptor (beta chain) is from a study of CD8 T cells in Susac syndrome. Study-wide points: It was acknowledged in the study that the number of individuals who were included in its TCR sequencing and HLA analysis was relatively small.

As concerns this clonotype: Its antigen is currently unknown.

FACS was used to enrich TEMRA cells, whereas the CD8+ and CD4+ T cells were obtained by negative isolation. Germline V gene lookup returns CDR1 MNHNS and CDR2 SASEGT. The CDR3 is 15 amino acids. V gave up 7 bases and J gave up 0 bases, with 15 bases separating them. Reverse transcription of roughly 0.5 to 1 ug RNA was carried out with random hexamers. The authors amplified TCR beta CDR3 across 54 Vbeta and 13 Jbeta using immunoSEQ multiplex PCR. From the immunoSEQ multiplex PCR reads, TCRdb called clonotypes with MiXCR, one entry per CDR3 protein. The sample yields under 250,000 distinct CDR3 sequences, about 94% seen once.

The sequencing input was CD4+ T cells from PBMCs. The sequence came from a human donor with multiple sclerosis. This sequence joins TRBV6-1 and TRBJ1-1; the D gene is possibly TRBD1 (5 bases). The CDR3 bases are TGTGCCAGCATGGTCGGGGCCCGAATGAACACTGAAGCTTTCTTT. It is translated as CASMVGARMNTEAFF.